This TCR beta chain comes out of a study of radiotherapy plus CTLA-4 blockade in lung cancer. Study overall: Objective responses arose in approximately 17% of patients, and 31% experienced disease control.

TCRdb's copy holds only in-frame clones and misses some; the assay was immunoSEQ multiplex PCR. In the table there are more than 75,000 clones, roughly 79% of which are singletons. Focal radiation was given together with CTLA-4 blockade (ipilimumab) to patients with chemo-refractory metastatic non-small-cell lung cancer. This receptor was identified in a human donor with non-small cell lung cancer who had a partial response to radiotherapy plus ipilimumab. Some clones in this sample may be carry-over from other donors' samples. The specimen comprised peripheral blood, sampled from a patient treated with radiotherapy plus ipilimumab.

This CDR3 is CASSLGGASYNEQFF. The DNA of the CDR3 is TGTGCCAGCAGCTTGGGCGGAGCCTCCTACAATGAGCAGTTCTTC. V is TRBV5-4 and J is TRBJ2-1; no definite D call. There are 15 residues in the CDR3. V was shortened by 0 bases and J by 0 bases, with 7 bases between the two germline ends. Per germline, CDR1 SGHNT and CDR2 YYREEE (reference sequence).